Shown below are 18 T cell receptor beta chains from a single sample sequenced in a study of OX40 agonist ivuxolimab in advanced cancers. Only in-frame clones appear in the TCRdb table, and some are missing; sequencing was by immunoSEQ multiplex PCR. The data contain about 89,000 clones, about nine tenths of them singletons. The sequences come from CD4+ or CD8+ T cells sorted from blood, collected in a trial of the OX40 agonist ivuxolimab. Receptors originate from an adult with an advanced solid tumor such as melanoma, head and neck, liver or kidney cancer.

In its sample, this clone was seen once. V is TRBV6-6 and J is TRBJ2-7; TRBD1 agrees at 10 bases. The CDR3 contains 14 residues. Per germline, CDR1 MNHNY and CDR2 SVGAGI (reference sequence). Trimming took 6 bases from V and 3 from J; bases not matched to a gene: 5. CDR3 amino acids: CASRERDRGYEQYF. CDR3 DNA sequence: TGTGCCAGCAGGGAAAGGGACAGGGGCTACGAGCAGTACTTC.

The chain carries TRBV7-9 and TRBJ1-5; 7 bases align to TRBD1. After removal of 3 bases from V and 0 bases from J, the junction contained 2 bases not matched to a gene. The germline CDR1 and CDR2 sequences are SEHNR and FQNEAQ (reference sequence). This CDR3 has 15 residues. The CDR3 nucleotides read TGTGCCAGCAGCTTGACAGGGCCTAGCAATCAGCCCCAGCATTTT. This translates into CASSLTGPSNQPQHF.

The sample holds one count of this clone. The V gene is TRBV18, the J gene TRBJ1-2; D perhaps matches TRBD1 (6 bases). V was clipped by 0 bases and J by 3 bases, with 20 bases between them. The CDR3 covers 18 residues. Germline loops: CDR1 KGHSH, CDR2 LQKENI. For the CDR3, the DNA is TGTGCCAGCTCACCACCGGGGGGGCCTCGGACGGGGGACTATGGCTACACCTTC. Translated, it gives CASSPPGGPRTGDYGYTF.

CDR3 region: CASSWTPYGANVLTF. The DNA for the CDR3 is TGTGCCAGCAGCTGGACACCGTACGGGGCCAACGTCCTGACTTTC. This chain connects TRBV5-8 to TRBJ2-6, with D possibly TRBD1 on 5 matching bases. The CDR3 totals 15 residues. V lost 3 bases, J lost 4 bases, and 11 bases lay in between. CDR1 and CDR2 (germline): SGHTS, YDEGEE.

The chain links TRBV9 to TRBJ2-5; D not resolved. The CDR3 consists of 14 residues. The germline V gene encodes CDR1 SGDLS and CDR2 YYNGEE. With 1 base removed from V and 5 bases from J, the gap between germline ends came to 12 bases. The CDR3 DNA reads TGTGCCAGCAGCGTATCTGTAGTGAGCGAGACCCAGTACTTC. Translation gives CASSVSVVSETQYF.

The CDR3 loop is CASSLAGNSYEQYF. Written as DNA, the CDR3 is TGTGCCAGCAGCCTGGCTGGAAACTCCTACGAGCAGTACTTC. The chain couples TRBV13 to TRBJ2-7, with no clear D. The CDR3 runs 14 residues. Looked up from germline, CDR1 is PRHDT and CDR2 is FYEKMQ (reference sequence). Trimming pared 5 bases from V and 0 bases from J, leaving 11 bases between.

This chain links TRBV7-8 with TRBJ1-2, with D possibly TRBD1 on 5 matching bases. Germline V lookup: CDR1 SGHVS, CDR2 FQNEAQ. CDR3 size: 12 residues. The V gene lost 5 bases and the J gene lost 2 bases, with 6 bases spanning the gap. CDR3: CASSAGNYGYTF. The CDR3 DNA sequence: TGTGCCAGCAGCGCAGGGAACTATGGCTACACCTTC.

This clone was picked up a small number of times. J is TRBJ1-6 and V is TRBV4-1; 9 positions agree with TRBD1. The germline V gene encodes CDR1 MGHRA and CDR2 YSYEKL. CDR3 length: 16 residues. Trimming took 4 bases from V and 10 from J; bases not matched to a gene: 11. CDR3 protein: CASSPSYHGQGSPLHF. The DNA of the CDR3 is TGCGCCAGCAGCCCGTCATACCATGGACAGGGGTCACCCCTCCACTTT.

The CDR3 nucleotides are TGTGCCAGCAGTTACGCAGGGGCTCAAAGGGCAGATACGCAGTATTTT. It is translated as CASSYAGAQRADTQYF. The chain uses TRBV6-5 and TRBJ2-3, with TRBD1 as a possible D gene (6 bases). Germline V gene sequence: CDR1 MNHEY, CDR2 SVGAGI. This CDR3 has 16 amino acids. V was shortened by 2 bases and J by 4 bases, with 16 bases between the two germline ends.

The V call is TRBV2, the J call TRBJ2-3; 7 nucleotides agree with TRBD1. The trim removed 2 bases at V and 6 bases at J, leaving 5 bases unmatched. CDR1 SNHLY and CDR2 FYNNEI come from the germline V gene. The CDR3 is made up of 14 amino acids. The DNA for the CDR3 is TGTGCCAGCAGTGAACTGACAGGGATTGATACGCAGTATTTT. Translated, it gives CASSELTGIDTQYF.

The chain combines TRBV19 with TRBJ1-2; maybe TRBD1 (6 bases). The CDR3 contains 14 residues. V lost 6 bases, J lost 7 bases, and 18 bases lay in between. Germline V gene lookup returns CDR1 LNHDA and CDR2 SQIVND (reference sequence). As DNA, the CDR3 is TGTGCCAGTAGACCCAAGGGGGGAGCGAGTGGCTACACCTTC. Protein: CASRPKGGASGYTF.

This clone was counted between two and nine times. Other DNA sequences in the same sample also yield this CDR3. The genes are TRBV5-1 and TRBJ2-5; 9 bases are shared with TRBD1. This CDR3 contains 15 residues. V lost 0 bases to trimming and J lost 4 bases; unmatched junction nucleotides: 4. Germline V CDR1 and CDR2: SGHRS, YFSETQ. CDR3 sequence reads: CASSLGGTGRETQYF. CDR3 nucleotide sequence: TGCGCCAGCAGCTTGGGTGGGACAGGGAGAGAGACCCAGTACTTC.

The sample holds one count of this clone. In DNA form, the CDR3 reads TGTGCCAGTAGTATAACAGGAGTTAACTATGGCTACACCTTC. This sequence encodes CASSITGVNYGYTF. The chain uses TRBV19 and TRBJ1-2; the D gene is possibly TRBD1 (5 bases). The V end lost 2 bases, the J end lost 1 base, and 8 bases lay between the germline ends. Germline loops: CDR1 LNHDA, CDR2 SQIVND (reference sequence). The CDR3 sequence is 14 residues long.

The chain joins TRBV27 to TRBJ2-4; D unclear. CDR3 length: 14 amino acids. Deletions cut 2 bases from V and 3 bases from J, with 8 bases between. Germline loops: CDR1 MNHEY, CDR2 SMNVEV (reference sequence). The CDR3 DNA reads as TGTGCCAGCAGTTTAATCGGTGGCAAAAACATTCAGTACTTC. As protein: CASSLIGGKNIQYF.

The rearrangement joins TRBV11-2 to TRBJ2-7, with 8 bases lining up with TRBD1. The CDR3 has 14 amino acids. The V gene's germline CDR1 is SGHAT and CDR2 FQNNGV. Trimming removed 4 bases from V and 1 base from J; junction bases left unmatched: 3. Here the CDR3 DNA reads TGTGCCAGCAGCTCGGACAGGGTTTCCTACGAGCAGTACTTC. It translates to CASSSDRVSYEQYF.

In DNA, the CDR3 is TGTGCCAGCAGTTACTCGGGAACAGGGCTTAACTACGAGCAGTACTTC. Protein sequence: CASSYSGTGLNYEQYF. The chain couples TRBV6-5 to TRBJ2-7; TRBD1 might be the D (6 bases). This CDR3 comprises 16 residues. Germline V gene data show CDR1 as MNHEY and CDR2 as SVGAGI. Trimming left V 0 bases short and J 3 bases short, with 15 bases between.

CDR3 nucleotides: TGTGCCAGCAGGAGCCGGGACTCCGGGAGTTCGGGGGAGCTGTTTTTT. Translation gives CASRSRDSGSSGELFF. The V call is TRBV2, the J call TRBJ2-2; D perhaps matches TRBD2 (6 bases). Per the germline V gene, CDR1 is SNHLY and CDR2 is FYNNEI. The CDR3 covers 16 residues. The germline V and J ends were trimmed by 6 bases and 8 bases, with 22 bases remaining between them.

The chain links TRBV6-5 to TRBJ1-4; TRBD1 matches at 9 bases. Looked up from germline, CDR1 is MNHEY and CDR2 is SVGAGI. CDR3 size: 15 residues. The ends lost 6 bases at V and 7 bases at J; junction bases unmatched: 9. The CDR3 loop is CASRPQGAVFEKLFF. The CDR3 coding sequence is TGTGCCAGCAGACCACAGGGGGCTGTTTTTGAAAAACTGTTTTTT.